These 27 T cell receptor beta chains were sequenced from one sample in a study of cytomegalovirus exposure and HLA in healthy donors. The PCR contained 60 Vbeta and 13 Jbeta primers. Sequencing used immunoSEQ multiplex PCR; TCRdb keeps in-frame clones, though not all of them. The sample carries 310,000 or so clones, about 90% recorded once. The sample was PBMCs. The source is a woman aged 18 to 35 in good health and CMV-seronegative.

The rearrangement links TRBV7-6 to TRBJ1-4; 7 nucleotides match TRBD1. Trimming removed 5 bases from V and 8 bases from J; junction bases left unmatched: 8. Germline V gene sequence: CDR1 SGHVS, CDR2 FNYEAQ. The CDR3 loop spans 14 amino acids. The CDR3 DNA reads TGTGCCAGCAGCCCCGGACAGGTTGGGGAAAAACTGTTTTTT. Protein: CASSPGQVGEKLFF.

The gene calls are TRBV5-1 and TRBJ1-3; a weak D match, TRBD1 (6 bases). V was trimmed by 4 bases and J by 4 bases, leaving 18 bases between them. The CDR3 spans 16 residues. Germline V CDR1 and CDR2: SGHRS, YFSETQ. CDR3 in amino acids: CASSPGGQVLGNTIYF. In nucleotides, the CDR3 is TGCGCCAGCAGCCCTGGGGGACAAGTTTTGGGAAACACCATATATTTT.

The V gene is TRBV27, the J gene TRBJ1-2, with TRBD1 matching 9 bases. V shed 2 bases, J shed 4 bases, and the junction held 8 bases outside the gene matches. The germline CDR1 and CDR2 sequences are MNHEY and SMNVEV (reference sequence). The CDR3 sequence is 16 residues long. CDR3 bases: TGTGCCAGCAGTTTAGGTCCCGTGGGACAGGGCTATGGCTACACCTTC. Its protein product is CASSLGPVGQGYGYTF.

The V gene is TRBV19, the J gene TRBJ2-7; TRBD1 matches 8 bases. The CDR3 has 14 residues. V was pared by 3 bases and J by 3 bases, with 4 bases of the junction left unmatched. Germline values: CDR1 LNHDA, CDR2 SQIVND (reference sequence). CDR3 region: CASSIGGTGYEQYF. CDR3 in DNA: TGTGCCAGTAGTATTGGTGGGACAGGCTACGAGCAGTACTTC.

The V call is TRBV2, the J call TRBJ1-1, with D unclear. The CDR3 length is 14 residues. The germline V gene has CDR1 SNHLY and CDR2 FYNNEI. V was clipped by 7 bases and J by 6 bases, with 18 bases between them. CDR3 sequence (DNA): TGTGCCAGCACAACCGCAGCGCCGATCGCTGAAGCTTTCTTT. This codes for CASTTAAPIAEAFF.

This clone was seen only once. This rearrangement joins TRBV4-2 to TRBJ1-2; TRBD1 aligns across 7 bases. The V gene end was trimmed by 4 bases and the J gene end by 8 bases; junction bases not matched to a gene: 7. The V gene's germline CDR1 is LGHNA and CDR2 YNFKEQ. The CDR3 runs 13 residues. The CDR3 loop reads CASSPETGLGYTF. CDR3 bases: TGTGCCAGCAGCCCGGAGACAGGGCTGGGCTACACCTTC.

The J gene is TRBJ1-2, the V gene TRBV2; D gene uncertain. The CDR3 loop spans 12 amino acids. The V end was cut by 7 bases, the J end by 3 bases, with 9 bases between. Looked up from germline, CDR1 is SNHLY and CDR2 is FYNNEI. The CDR3 spells CASKIGDYGYTF. The CDR3 nucleotides read TGTGCCAGCAAGATCGGGGACTATGGCTACACCTTC.

V and J are TRBV27 and TRBJ2-7; possible D gene TRBD2, 5 bases. The V and J ends lost 5 bases and 2 bases respectively, with 10 bases between them. CDR3 length: 13 residues. The germline CDR1 and CDR2 sequences are MNHEY and SMNVEV (reference sequence). The CDR3 DNA is TGTGCCAGCAGTCCGGGAAATACCTACGAGCAGTACTTC. Translation: CASSPGNTYEQYF.

CDR3 DNA: TGTGCCAGCAGTTTGGTCGGGGGACCGAATACCAGGACGCCAGGAAGGAACACTGAAGCTTTCTTT. Protein product: CASSLVGGPNTRTPGRNTEAFF. The chain combines TRBV27 with TRBJ1-1, with a possible D match to TRBD1 (5 bases). Germline values: CDR1 MNHEY, CDR2 SMNVEV (reference sequence). V dropped 3 bases and J dropped 1 base, with 33 bases sitting between them. This CDR3 has 22 residues.

V is TRBV7-8 and J is TRBJ1-5; possible D gene TRBD1, 6 bases. Germline V gives CDR1 SGHVS, CDR2 FQNEAQ. The ends were cut back, 1 base at V and 4 bases at J, with 8 bases in the middle. This CDR3 is 14 amino acids long. The CDR3 here is CASSLDQGNQPQHF. The DNA of the CDR3 is TGTGCCAGCAGCTTAGACCAGGGGAATCAGCCCCAGCATTTT.

This clone has more than one count but fewer than ten. Other DNA sequences in the same sample also yield this CDR3. The V gene is TRBV6-5, the J gene TRBJ2-7; D is perhaps TRBD2 (5 bases). V lost 2 bases, J lost 4 bases, and 9 bases lay in between. The CDR3 has 13 residues. Looked up from germline, CDR1 is MNHEY and CDR2 is SVGAGI. CDR3 in DNA: TGTGCCAGCAGTTACGGTCGGACTTACGAGCAGTACTTC. Protein: CASSYGRTYEQYF.

The chain uses TRBV7-3 and TRBJ1-4; tentatively, D is TRBD1 (5 bases). The CDR3 is 15 residues long. The V and J ends lost 1 base and 8 bases respectively, with 14 bases between them. CDR1 is SGHTA and CDR2 is FQGTGA in the germline V gene. The CDR3, as DNA: TGTGCCAGCAGCTTAAACGGGGGGACGGGGGAAAAACTGTTTTTT. This translates into CASSLNGGTGEKLFF.

This chain uses TRBV4-2 with TRBJ2-2; a possible D gene is TRBD2 (7 bases). V was clipped by 3 bases and J by 1 base, with 15 bases between them. The germline gives CDR1 LGHNA, CDR2 YNFKEQ. The CDR3 contains 17 residues. The CDR3 loop is CASSHPRGGMNTGELFF. Here the CDR3 DNA reads TGTGCCAGCAGCCACCCAAGGGGGGGGATGAACACCGGGGAGCTGTTTTTT.

The J gene is TRBJ1-1, the V gene TRBV29-1; D unclear. The CDR3 extends over 11 amino acids. V was clipped by 7 bases and J by 4 bases, with 10 bases between them. Germline CDR1 SQVTM, CDR2 ANQGSEA. The CDR3 sequence is CSGLIGTEAFF. In DNA form, the CDR3 reads TGCAGCGGCTTGATCGGCACTGAAGCTTTCTTT.

This sequence joins TRBV9 and TRBJ2-7; 8 nucleotides match TRBD1. The trim removed 4 bases at V and 2 bases at J, leaving 5 bases unmatched. CDR1 is SGDLS, CDR2 YYNGEE, per germline. There are 14 residues in the CDR3. CDR3 sequence: CASSPGQGTYEQYF. CDR3 in DNA: TGTGCCAGCAGCCCCGGACAGGGCACCTACGAGCAGTACTTC.

A single count supports this clone. The chain is built from TRBV10-3 and TRBJ1-4; a weak D match, TRBD1 (5 bases). This CDR3 region has 13 residues. Germline V lookup: CDR1 ENHRY, CDR2 SYGVKD. Trimming stripped 11 bases from V and 4 bases from J, with 14 bases between. CDR3 sequence: CASADDSNEKLFF. In nucleotides, the CDR3 is TGTGCCTCAGCAGACGACAGTAATGAAAAACTGTTTTTT.

In regard to this clone: Other DNA sequences from this sample encode an identical CDR3 as well. The chain couples TRBV15 to TRBJ1-6, with unresolved D. The CDR3 spans 15 residues. CDR1 LNHNV and CDR2 YYDKDF come from the germline V gene (reference sequence). V was trimmed by 3 bases and J by 5 bases, leaving 11 bases between them. CDR3 in amino acids: CATSRGRDDNSPLHF. The CDR3 DNA sequence: TGTGCCACCAGCAGGGGCCGGGATGATAATTCACCCCTCCACTTT.

This chain joins TRBV12-5 and TRBJ2-1; 7 bases agree with TRBD1. Per the germline V gene, CDR1 is LGHNT and CDR2 is FRNRAP. V lost 7 bases to trimming and J lost 3 bases; unmatched junction nucleotides: 9. The CDR3 has 15 amino acids. The DNA of the CDR3 is TGTGCTAGTGATCCGGACAGGCCGTTCTACAATGAGCAGTTCTTC. Translated, it gives CASDPDRPFYNEQFF.

The CDR3 coding sequence is TGTGCCAGCATGCCCGGGGGGTGGACTGAAGCTTTCTTT. Translated: CASMPGGWTEAFF. The chain carries TRBV6-1 and TRBJ1-1, with D tentatively TRBD1 (5 bases). There are 13 residues in the CDR3. Per germline, CDR1 MNHNS and CDR2 SASEGT. Trimming pared 7 bases from V and 5 bases from J, leaving 14 bases between.

The chain uses TRBV2 and TRBJ1-1; 7 bases fit TRBD1. Germline V lookup: CDR1 SNHLY, CDR2 FYNNEI. V was clipped by 7 bases and J by 11 bases; unmatched bases: 16. This CDR3 has 14 amino acids. The CDR3 sequence: CASTLPGSFRGAFF. DNA of the CDR3: TGTGCCAGCACTCTCCCCGGAAGCTTCAGGGGGGCTTTCTTT.

The chain links TRBV5-1 to TRBJ2-7; tentative D call: TRBD2 (6 bases). The CDR3 has 14 residues. V was clipped by 5 bases and J by 0 bases, with 12 bases between them. In germline, CDR1 is SGHRS, CDR2 YFSETQ. As DNA, the CDR3 is TGCGCCAGCAGAAGGGACTTCAACTCCTACGAGCAGTACTTC. It translates to CASRRDFNSYEQYF.

This clone was counted between two and nine times. This chain joins TRBV5-4 and TRBJ2-1; D might be TRBD1 (6 bases). This CDR3 comprises 16 residues. The ends were cut back, 0 bases at V and 8 bases at J, with 18 bases in the middle. Germline V gives CDR1 SGHNT, CDR2 YYREEE (reference sequence). The DNA for the CDR3 is TGTGCCAGCAGCTTGGGTTTGACAGGCAGCGACCATGAGCAGTTCTTC. Amino acids: CASSLGLTGSDHEQFF.

The J gene is TRBJ2-5, the V gene TRBV9; TRBD2 aligns across 9 bases. CDR1 and CDR2 from the germline V gene are SGDLS and YYNGEE. This CDR3 region has 15 residues. V trimming: 3 bases; J trimming: 6 bases; junction bases outside the gene matches: 9. CDR3 region: CASSGGGGALKTQYF. CDR3 in DNA: TGTGCCAGCAGCGGGGGCGGGGGGGCGTTGAAGACCCAGTACTTC.

The gene calls are TRBV7-3 and TRBJ1-1, with 12 nucleotides matching TRBD1. The CDR3 has 14 amino acids. V shed 6 bases and J 7 bases; nucleotides not matched to a gene: 6. In germline, CDR1 is SGHTA, CDR2 FQGTGA. Here the CDR3 DNA reads TGTGCCAGCAGTACGGGACAGGGGGCTAATGAAGCTTTCTTT. Translated, it gives CASSTGQGANEAFF. The whole variable domain, filled in from reference TRBV7-3 and TRBJ1-1, reads GAGVSQTPSNKVTEKGKYVELRCDPISGHTALYWYRQSLGQGPEFLIYFQGTGAADDSGLPNDRFFAVRPEGSVSTLKIQRTERGDSAVYLCASSTGQGANEAFFGQGTRLTVV.

To note about this clone: Additional DNA sequences in this sample encode the identical CDR3. This sequence joins TRBV10-3 and TRBJ1-1, with a possible D match to TRBD1 (5 bases). CDR3 length: 12 amino acids. V was shortened by 4 bases and J by 5 bases, with 8 bases between the two germline ends. In germline, CDR1 is ENHRY, CDR2 SYGVKD. CDR3 DNA: TGTGCCATCAGTGTAGGGGAAACTGAAGCTTTCTTT. Its protein product is CAISVGETEAFF.

V gene TRBV7-8 combines with J gene TRBJ2-2; 8 bases agree with TRBD2. The CDR3 extends over 16 amino acids. J lost 4 bases, V lost 5 bases, and 9 bases had no gene match. Germline CDR1 and CDR2: SGHVS and FQNEAQ. CDR3 in amino acids: CASSPVGGAITGELFF. For the CDR3, the DNA is TGTGCCAGCAGCCCTGTCGGGGGGGCTATCACCGGGGAGCTGTTTTTT.

This clone showed up just once. V usage is TRBV5-1 and J usage is TRBJ2-3; D remains ambiguous. The length of the CDR3 is 15 residues. V lost 2 bases, J lost 1 base, and 11 bases lay in between. Per the germline V gene, CDR1 is SGHRS and CDR2 is YFSETQ. In nucleotides, the CDR3 is TGCGCCAGCAGCTTTTCAACTGATGGCACAGATACGCAGTATTTT. Translation: CASSFSTDGTDTQYF.